This TCR beta chain was identified in a study of T cell repertoires in urothelial bladder cancer (dated 2019 in TCRdb). About the study as a whole: Of the roughly 12 resected lesions, three were clinically staged as cT0, three as cTa, three as cT1 and three as cT2 or greater. The study compared TCR repertoire clonality in bladder tumors with that in benign bladder inflammation. A total of around twelve patients who had bladder lesions and were undergoing transurethral resection were prospectively identified. Roughly 13 resected bladder lesions, made up of urothelial carcinoma (UC+) and benign (UC-) specimens, were studied.

From the cysteine through the phenylalanine, the CDR3 covers 15 amino acids. Of the read, only the CDR3 DNA is kept; its 45 bases are in frame from base 1. CDR1 and CDR2 (ENHRY, SYGVKD) derive from the germline V gene. Trimming at the junction amounts to 3 bases on V and 1 base on J, and the germline ends lie 9 bases apart. Details on this clone: Its antigen remains unidentified. No base quality values were provided; no much bigger clone lies one nucleotide off.

Resected bladder lesions that lacked urothelial carcinoma were classed as benign (UC-) specimens. Bladder lesion specimens were collected at transurethral resection and stored at -80C. DNA was isolated from the bladder specimens obtained at transurethral resection. Beyond this particular receptor, the publication reports: The median percentage of tumor infiltrating lymphocytes was over 1.5% in carcinoma specimens and about 13% in benign specimens. A single T-cell clone reached up to about 15% of infiltrating lymphocytes in carcinoma specimens, compared with 2% to 2.5% in benign specimens. Urothelial carcinoma specimens contained fewer T cells than benign specimens, with a median of around 5,600 versus 24,000.

The immunoSEQ assay was used to sequence the CDR3 region of the TCR beta chain. The paper's processing steps were these. For each specimen, T-cell fraction, clonal dominance and maximum TCR clone frequency were calculated. Entries here come from immuneACCESS through TCRdb and include only in-frame sequences with V and J called. Some clones fail to appear in such tables; in the studies checked, an unresolved V gene covers under half of the shortfall, and the cause of the remainder is unknown. V and J calls and clone size are copied from that table; D and trimming were computed from the DNA. This sample lists 10,000 to 13,000 clones; roughly 72% were detected once. 5.5% to 7% of the sample is in the top ten clones.

Specimen: tumor-infiltrating cells from bladder cancer. The chain uses TRBV10-3 and TRBJ2-2; the D gene is perhaps TRBD1, on 6 matching bases. The TCR sequence derives from a human donor with a benign inflammatory bladder lesion. The bases are TGTGCCATCAGTGAACCAGGGGTGAACACCGGGGAGCTGTTTTTT. Its protein is CAISEPGVNTGELFF.